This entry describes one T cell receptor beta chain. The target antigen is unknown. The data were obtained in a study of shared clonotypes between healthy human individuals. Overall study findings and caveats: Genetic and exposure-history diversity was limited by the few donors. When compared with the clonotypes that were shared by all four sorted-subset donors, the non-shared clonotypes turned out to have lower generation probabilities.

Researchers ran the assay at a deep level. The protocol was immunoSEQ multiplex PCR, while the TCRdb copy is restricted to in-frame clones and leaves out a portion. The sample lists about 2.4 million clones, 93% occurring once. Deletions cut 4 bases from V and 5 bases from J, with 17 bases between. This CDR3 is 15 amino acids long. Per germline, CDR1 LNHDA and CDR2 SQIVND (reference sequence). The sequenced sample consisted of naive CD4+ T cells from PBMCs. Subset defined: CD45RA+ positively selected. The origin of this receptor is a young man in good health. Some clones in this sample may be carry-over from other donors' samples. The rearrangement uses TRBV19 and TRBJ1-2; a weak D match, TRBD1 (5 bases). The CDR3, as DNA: TGTGCCAGTAGTAAGGGGCAAGCCCAAGGGTATGGCTACACCTTC. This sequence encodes CASSKGQAQGYGYTF.